Below, 14 T cell receptor beta chains from the same sample are listed, as sequenced in a study of blood T cells in healthy people across ages. Alongside a J-beta primer mix, a sample-barcoded 5' primer served in a second PCR lasting 7 to 11 cycles. Each CDR3 protein gets one entry after TCRdb re-called the 5' RACE reads with MiXCR. The table includes approximately 1,700,000 distinct CDR3 sequences, approximately 40% detected once. Sequencing was performed on blood. The source of these receptors is a human donor in good health.

The V call is TRBV11-2, the J call TRBJ1-2, with TRBD1 as a possible D gene (5 bases). The CDR3 loop spans 16 amino acids. The V end lost 6 bases, the J end lost 8 bases, and 25 bases lay between the germline ends. Germline lookup yields CDR1 SGHAT and CDR2 FQNNGV. The DNA of the CDR3 is TGTGCCAGCAGTCCGAACTCCAGGCTCCAGGGAGAAGGCTACACCTTC. Protein sequence: CASSPNSRLQGEGYTF.

This clonotype was detected only a few times. V usage is TRBV12-3 or TRBV12-4 and J usage is TRBJ2-1, with D perhaps TRBD1 (5 bases). The CDR3 is 15 residues long. V was shortened by 7 bases and J by 4 bases, with 17 bases between the two germline ends. Written as DNA, the CDR3 is TGTGCCAGCACCCCTGACAGAGACCCTTACAATGAGCAGTTCTTC. It codes for CASTPDRDPYNEQFF.

This chain connects TRBV20-1 to TRBJ2-3, with unresolved D. Germline-derived CDR1 and CDR2 are DFQATT and SNEGSKA (reference sequence). The CDR3 has 15 amino acids. V was trimmed by 6 bases and J by 2 bases, leaving 18 bases between them. Here the CDR3 reads CSAPVVSAPTDTQYF. The CDR3 DNA is TGCAGTGCCCCCGTAGTTTCAGCCCCCACAGATACGCAGTATTTT.

This clonotype was detected a few times. The chain links TRBV4-3 to TRBJ1-2; a weak D match, TRBD1 (5 bases). The germline V gene has CDR1 LGHNA and CDR2 YSLEER. Trimming removed 0 bases from V and 2 bases from J, with 10 bases in between. The CDR3 runs to 15 residues. As DNA, the CDR3 is TGCGCCAGCAGCCAAGACAGGGATGCCAACTATGGCTACACCTTC. Protein sequence: CASSQDRDANYGYTF.

CDR3: CASNTTGDTEAFF. The CDR3 nucleotides read TGTGCCAGCAACACCACAGGGGACACTGAAGCTTTCTTT. The chain combines TRBV7-3 with TRBJ1-1; TRBD1 matches 7 bases. Germline V gene sequence: CDR1 SGHTA, CDR2 FQGTGA. With 7 bases clipped from V and 3 bases from J, the junction kept 5 bases outside the gene matches. The CDR3 sequence is 13 residues long.

The chain employs TRBV12-3 or TRBV12-4 and TRBJ2-4; D assignment may be TRBD1 or TRBD2 (6 bases each). The V end lost 7 bases, the J end lost 1 base, and 17 bases lay between the germline ends. This CDR3 has 16 residues. In DNA, the CDR3 is TGTGCCAGCAAAAGAGGGGGGCTTGGGGCCAAAAACATTCAGTACTTC. Amino acid sequence: CASKRGGLGAKNIQYF.

This clonotype was recorded once. The rearrangement uses TRBV14 and TRBJ2-1; weak D call: TRBD1 (6 bases). The CDR3 length is 15 residues. Trimming took off 1 base at V and 8 bases at J, with 15 bases between the two ends. Germline CDR1 SGHDN, CDR2 FVKESK. The CDR3 DNA reads as TGTGCCAGCAGCCAAGTTGGGACACAGTACGATGAGCAGTTCTTC. Encoded protein: CASSQVGTQYDEQFF. Full variable domain (rest looked up from reference TRBV14 and TRBJ2-1): EAGVTQFPSHSVIEKGQTVTLRCDPISGHDNLYWYRRVMGKEIKFLLHFVKESKQDESGMPNNRFLAERTGGTYSTLKVQPAELEDSGVYFCASSQVGTQYDEQFFGPGTRLTVL.

This chain links TRBV20-1 with TRBJ2-7; possibly TRBD1 for D (8 bases). The DNA end is a closer match to TRBJ2-5, so the J assignment may be wrong. Germline-derived CDR1 and CDR2 are DFQATT and SNEGSKA (reference sequence). The CDR3 has 13 residues. The chain's CDR3 is CAPIGQGGETQYF. CDR3 DNA sequence: TGCGCTCCAATCGGACAGGGAGGGGAGACCCAGTACTTC.

The genes are TRBV6-4 and TRBJ1-1; 7 bases line up with TRBD1. CDR3 length: 14 amino acids. Germline V gene sequence: CDR1 MRHNA, CDR2 SNTAGT. With V trimmed by 6 bases and J by 5 bases, 9 bases remained unmatched. For the CDR3, the DNA is TGTGCCAGCAGAGAGGGGGCATCGGGAACTGAAGCTTTCTTT. Amino acid sequence: CASREGASGTEAFF.

This chain links TRBV7-2 with TRBJ2-1; D remains unclear. There are 12 residues in the CDR3. Germline loops: CDR1 SGHTA, CDR2 FQGNSA. V was trimmed by 0 bases and J by 9 bases, leaving 6 bases between them. CDR3 sequence: CASSLAVFEQFF. In DNA form, the CDR3 reads TGTGCCAGCAGCTTAGCGGTTTTTGAGCAGTTCTTC.

This clonotype has more than one count but fewer than ten. The chain carries TRBV6-1 and TRBJ2-4; D gene ambiguous. Trimming removed 3 bases from V and 0 bases from J, with 18 bases in between. Germline V CDR1 and CDR2: MNHNS, SASEGT. CDR3 length equals 18 residues. Here the CDR3 reads CASSDGWWKGRAKNIQYF. CDR3 bases: TGTGCCAGCAGTGACGGGTGGTGGAAAGGCAGAGCCAAAAACATTCAGTACTTC.

This clonotype turned up a few times. This chain links TRBV5-6 with TRBJ1-2; D is unresolved. CDR1 is SGHDT and CDR2 is YYEEEE in the germline V gene. V lost 0 bases, J lost 7 bases, and 19 bases lay in between. The CDR3 runs 16 residues. CDR3 region: CASSLALDPVSIGYTF. Here the CDR3 DNA reads TGTGCCAGCAGCTTGGCTCTGGACCCGGTCTCGATTGGCTACACCTTC.

The chain couples TRBV12-3 or TRBV12-4 to TRBJ2-6; D unclear. The CDR3 consists of 13 residues. CDR3 protein: CATPESGANVLTF. CDR3 DNA: TGTGCTACCCCGGAATCTGGGGCCAACGTCCTGACTTTC.

This clonotype has a handful of counts. The gene calls are TRBV4-2 and TRBJ2-7; a weak D match, TRBD1 (5 bases). Germline V gives CDR1 LGHNA, CDR2 YNFKEQ. This CDR3 is 14 amino acids long. V shed 0 bases and J shed 5 bases, with 11 bases lying between them. The CDR3 DNA sequence: TGTGCCAGCAGCCAAGATAGGGGCAGTCACGAGCAGTACTTC. Protein sequence: CASSQDRGSHEQYF.